These 3 T cell receptor beta chains share one sample of origin, sequenced in a study of blood T cell repertoires in COVID-19. Repertoires were generated with immunoSEQ multiplex PCR, while TCRdb's copy carries only in-frame clones and drops some. Of 200,000 to 300,000 clones listed, approximately 89% are singletons. Sequencing was performed on peripheral blood. Receptors were obtained from a man aged 40-55 years who had recovered from COVID-19.

The chain joins TRBV5-6 to TRBJ2-7, with D unclear. CDR3 length: 13 residues. Trimming took off 3 bases at V and 3 bases at J, with 10 bases between the two ends. Germline V gene data show CDR1 as SGHDT and CDR2 as YYEEEE. The CDR3 spells CASSSPRVYEQYF. The CDR3 bases are TGTGCCAGCAGCTCCCCCCGAGTCTACGAGCAGTACTTC.

DNA of the CDR3: TGTGCCAGCAGACTCGGGACTAGCGGAACCTACAATGAGCAGTTCTTC. Its translation: CASRLGTSGTYNEQFF. The chain joins TRBV6-6 to TRBJ2-1, with 11 bases fitting TRBD2. The CDR3 runs 16 residues. Losses at the gene ends were 6 bases for V and 2 bases for J; bases not matched to a gene: 6. Germline CDR1 reads MNHNY; CDR2 reads SVGAGI (reference sequence).

V is TRBV4-1 and J is TRBJ1-5; D perhaps matches TRBD1 (6 bases). The CDR3 length is 15 residues. Trimming took off 0 bases at V and 7 bases at J, with 13 bases between the two ends. The germline gives CDR1 MGHRA, CDR2 YSYEKL. Here the CDR3 DNA reads TGCGCCAGCAGCCAAGATTTAAGGGGGAACCAGCCCCAGCATTTT. Protein: CASSQDLRGNQPQHF.